This T cell receptor beta chain is from a study of blood T cells in healthy people across ages. Overall study: Through template switching, about one barcoded beta molecule was captured per two T cells, as measured in model experiments. General study results and limits: Total diversity from one million sequenced T cells was likely underestimated.

The CDR3 is 13 residues long. A J-beta primer mix and a sample-barcoded 5' primer were used in a second PCR of about 7 to 12 cycles. TCRdb reprocessed the 5' RACE reads with MiXCR, giving one entry per CDR3 protein. Of around 1,500,000 distinct CDR3 sequences in the sample, around two fifths were seen once. About this clonotype: No antigen is known for it.

Peripheral blood from each donor was collected in a volume of about 10 milliliters. Sequenced sample: blood. This chain connects TRBV12-3 or TRBV12-4 to TRBJ2-5, with D possibly being TRBD1 (5 bases). The better agreement between TRBJ2-7 and the DNA end casts doubt on the J call. This clonotype was sampled from a woman between 18 and 30 years old in good health. CDR3 bases: TGTGCCAGCAGCCCATCACAGGTGGGCGAGCAGTACTTC. Its translation: CASSPSQVGEQYF.